Described below is a single T cell receptor beta chain sequence and its context. How the authors handled the data: Quantification of nucleated cells was approximated via reference gene primer amplification. Here immunoSEQ multiplex PCR was the method, and the copy in TCRdb shows in-frame clones only, minus some. V and J calls and clone size are given by that table; D and trimming were obtained from the DNA. The sample contains roughly 200,000 clones, 75% to 90% of which appear only once. The source of the sample is a study of blood T cell repertoires in COVID-19. In the study overall: Samples of COVID-19 (acute and convalescent) were obtained from the United States, Italy and Spain. The analysed material was cDNA or gDNA that came from T cells, B-cell-depleted T cells, or PBMCs.

Sequencing used PBMCs or T cells enriched from blood (not recorded which). The receptor was derived from a woman aged 30 to 39 who had been exposed to COVID-19.

The CDR3: CASSEHWTGGPTGYTF. CDR3 DNA sequence: TGTGCCAGCAGTGAACACTGGACAGGGGGTCCTACTGGCTACACCTTC. This rearrangement joins TRBV2 to TRBJ1-2, with 10 positions matching TRBD1. CDR3 length equals 16 residues. After removal of 2 bases from V and 7 bases from J, the junction contained 10 bases not matched to a gene. Germline assignment: CDR1 SNHLY and CDR2 FYNNEI.